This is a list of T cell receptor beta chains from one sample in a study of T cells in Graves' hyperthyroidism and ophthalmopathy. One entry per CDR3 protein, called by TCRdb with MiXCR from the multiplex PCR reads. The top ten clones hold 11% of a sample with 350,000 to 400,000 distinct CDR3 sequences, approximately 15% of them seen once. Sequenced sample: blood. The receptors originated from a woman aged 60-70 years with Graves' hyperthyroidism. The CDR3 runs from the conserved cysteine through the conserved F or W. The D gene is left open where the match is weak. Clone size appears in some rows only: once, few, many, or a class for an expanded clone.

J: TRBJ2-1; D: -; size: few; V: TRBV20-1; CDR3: CSARADSYNEQFF; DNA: TGCAGTGCCCGAGCGGACTCCTACAATGAGCAGTTCTTC
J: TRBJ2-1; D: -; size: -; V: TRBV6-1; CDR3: CAISLTSGTGANEQFF; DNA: TGTGCCATCAGCCTGACTAGCGGGACAGGGGCCAATGAGCAGTTCTTC
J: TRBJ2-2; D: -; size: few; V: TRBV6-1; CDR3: CASRGGARTGELFF; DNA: TGTGCCAGCAGAGGGGGGGCGCGGACCGGGGAGCTGTTTTTT
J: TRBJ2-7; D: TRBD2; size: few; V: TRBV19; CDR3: CASSPPSGTFYEQYF; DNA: TGTGCCAGTAGTCCCCCTAGCGGGACGTTCTACGAGCAGTACTTC
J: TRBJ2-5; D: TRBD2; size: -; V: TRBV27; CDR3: CASSNGDYWETQYF; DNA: TGTGCCAGCAGCAACGGGGACTATTGGGAGACCCAGTACTTC
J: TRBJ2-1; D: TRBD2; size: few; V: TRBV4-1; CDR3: CASSQDLGLANNEQFF; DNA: TGCGCCAGCAGCCAAGATTTGGGACTAGCGAACAATGAGCAGTTCTTC
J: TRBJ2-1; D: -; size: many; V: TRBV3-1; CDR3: CASSQERGSNEQFF; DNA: TGTGCCAGCAGCCAAGAGCGAGGATCCAATGAGCAGTTCTTC
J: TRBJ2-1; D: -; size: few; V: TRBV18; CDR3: CASSREAQLNEQFF; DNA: TGTGCCAGCTCCCGCGAGGCACAACTCAATGAGCAGTTCTTC
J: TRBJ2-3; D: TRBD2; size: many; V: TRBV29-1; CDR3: CSVEGRDSGYSTDTQYF; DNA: TGCAGCGTTGAAGGTCGGGATAGCGGGTATAGCACAGATACGCAGTATTTT
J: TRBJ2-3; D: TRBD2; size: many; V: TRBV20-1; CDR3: CSARHIAGNSWDTQYF; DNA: TGCAGTGCTAGACATATAGCGGGAAATTCATGGGATACGCAGTATTTT
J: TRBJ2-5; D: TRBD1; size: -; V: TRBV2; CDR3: CASTLDRLGETQYF; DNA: TGTGCCAGCACTTTGGACAGGCTGGGGGAGACCCAGTACTTC
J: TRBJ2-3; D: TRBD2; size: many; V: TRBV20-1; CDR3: CSACLAGEPHTQYF; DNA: TGCAGTGCCTGCCTAGCGGGAGAGCCCCATACGCAGTATTTT
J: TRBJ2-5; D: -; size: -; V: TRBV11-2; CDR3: CASRSGLEETQYF; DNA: TGTGCCAGCAGGTCGGGACTGGAAGAGACCCAGTACTTC
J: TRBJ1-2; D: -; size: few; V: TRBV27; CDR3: CASMEGGRGGYTF; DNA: TGTGCCAGCATGGAGGGCGGTCGTGGTGGCTACACCTTC
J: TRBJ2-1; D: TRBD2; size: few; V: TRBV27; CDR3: CASSAFPSGAYNEQFF; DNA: TGTGCCAGCAGTGCCTTTCCTAGCGGGGCTTACAATGAGCAGTTCTTC
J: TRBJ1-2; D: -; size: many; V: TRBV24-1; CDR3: CATLGSGDGYTF; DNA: TGTGCCACCCTTGGGTCAGGGGATGGCTACACCTTC
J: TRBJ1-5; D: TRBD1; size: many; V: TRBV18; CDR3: CASSPTGNQPQHF; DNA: TGTGCCAGCTCCCCGACAGGGAATCAGCCCCAGCATTTT
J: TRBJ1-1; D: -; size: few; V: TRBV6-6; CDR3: CASSSSGLGNTEAFF; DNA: TGTGCCAGCAGTTCCTCGGGACTCGGGAACACTGAAGCTTTCTTT
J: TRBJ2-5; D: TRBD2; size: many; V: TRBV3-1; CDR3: CASSHGTSGQETQYF; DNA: TGTGCCAGCAGCCACGGGACTAGCGGCCAAGAGACCCAGTACTTC
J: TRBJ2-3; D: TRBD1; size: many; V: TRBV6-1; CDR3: CASQGAGTDTQYF; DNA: TGTGCCAGCCAGGGGGCTGGCACAGATACGCAGTATTTT
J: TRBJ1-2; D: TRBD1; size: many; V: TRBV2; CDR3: CASKGQGYTF; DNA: TGTGCCAGCAAGGGACAGGGCTACACCTTC
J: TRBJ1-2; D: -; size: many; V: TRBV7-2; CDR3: CASSSYRSYGYTF; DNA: TGTGCCAGCAGCTCCTACAGGTCCTATGGCTACACCTTC
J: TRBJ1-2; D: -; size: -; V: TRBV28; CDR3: CASSFPGLSYGYTF; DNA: TGTGCCAGCAGTTTCCCGGGCCTGAGCTATGGCTACACCTTC
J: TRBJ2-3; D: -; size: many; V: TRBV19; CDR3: CASSQRDGAGTDTQYF; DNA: TGTGCCAGTAGTCAACGGGACGGAGCGGGCACAGATACGCAGTATTTT
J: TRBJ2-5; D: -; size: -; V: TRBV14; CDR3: CASSQVETSREETQYF; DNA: TGTGCCAGCAGCCAAGTAGAAACTAGCCGGGAAGAGACCCAGTACTTC
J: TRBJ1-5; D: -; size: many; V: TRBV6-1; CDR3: CASKGESVRVDQPQHF; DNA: TGTGCCAGCAAGGGCGAAAGCGTTCGGGTAGATCAGCCCCAGCATTTT
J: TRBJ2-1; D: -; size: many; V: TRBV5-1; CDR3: CASSLTTRSYNEQFF; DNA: TGCGCCAGCAGCCTGACTACCCGCTCCTACAATGAGCAGTTCTTC
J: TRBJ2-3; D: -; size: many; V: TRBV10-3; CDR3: CAISAAPTDTQYF; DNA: TGTGCCATCAGTGCCGCCCCCACAGATACGCAGTATTTT
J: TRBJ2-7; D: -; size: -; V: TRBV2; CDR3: CASSDRSDSYEQYF; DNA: TGTGCCAGCAGTGATCGGTCAGACTCCTACGAGCAGTACTTC
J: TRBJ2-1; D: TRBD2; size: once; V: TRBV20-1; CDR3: CSAREGTRGYNEQFF; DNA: TGCAGTGCTAGAGAAGGGACTAGAGGATACAATGAGCAGTTCTTC
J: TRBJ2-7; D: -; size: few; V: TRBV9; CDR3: CASSVEAGSYEQYF; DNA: TGTGCCAGCAGCGTAGAAGCAGGGTCCTACGAGCAGTACTTC
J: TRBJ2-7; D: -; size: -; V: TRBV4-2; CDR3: CASRGSDYEQYF; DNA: TGTGCCAGCCGCGGGTCCGACTACGAGCAGTACTTC
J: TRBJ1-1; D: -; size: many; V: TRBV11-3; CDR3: CASSLSAEYTEAFF; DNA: TGTGCCAGCAGCTTATCTGCGGAGTACACTGAAGCTTTCTTT
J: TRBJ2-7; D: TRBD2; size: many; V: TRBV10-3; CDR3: CAISGTSYEQYF; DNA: TGTGCCATCAGTGGGACTAGTTACGAGCAGTACTTC
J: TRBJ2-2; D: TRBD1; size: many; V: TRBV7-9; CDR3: CASSLGQGHTGELFF; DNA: TGTGCCAGCAGCTTGGGACAGGGGCATACCGGGGAGCTGTTTTTT
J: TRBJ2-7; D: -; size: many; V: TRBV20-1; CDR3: CSVPKTAYEQYF; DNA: TGCAGTGTTCCGAAGACGGCCTACGAGCAGTACTTC
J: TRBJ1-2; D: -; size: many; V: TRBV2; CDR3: CASSTGNYGYTF; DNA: TGTGCCAGCAGTACAGGGAACTATGGCTACACCTTC
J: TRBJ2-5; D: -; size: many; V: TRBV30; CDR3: CAWSVETQYF; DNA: TGTGCCTGGAGTGTAGAGACCCAGTACTTC
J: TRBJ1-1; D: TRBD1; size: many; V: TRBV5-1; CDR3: CASSDRDRGNTEAFF; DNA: TGCGCCAGCAGCGACCGGGACAGGGGAAACACTGAAGCTTTCTTT
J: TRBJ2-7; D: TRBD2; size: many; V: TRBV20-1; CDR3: CSAREGGGRHDEQYF; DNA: TGCAGTGCTAGGGAGGGGGGCGGGAGGCACGACGAGCAGTACTTC
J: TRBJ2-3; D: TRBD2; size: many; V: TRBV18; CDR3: CASSPGTSGRRPDTQYF; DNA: TGTGCCAGCTCACCAGGGACTAGCGGGAGGAGACCAGATACGCAGTATTTT
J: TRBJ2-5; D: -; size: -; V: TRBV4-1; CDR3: CASSQGPPGRGDSQETQYF; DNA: TGCGCCAGCAGCCAAGGTCCCCCGGGGCGCGGGGACTCCCAAGAGACCCAGTACTTC